Shown below are 25 T cell receptor beta chains from a single sample sequenced in a study of blood T cell repertoires in COVID-19 (dated by TCRdb to about 2020). Libraries were built with the immunoSEQ multiplex PCR assay. The source is immuneACCESS, and TCRdb retained only in-frame sequences with V and J called. Part of the clones is not carried over; for the studies checked, unresolved V genes explain less than half of this, and the remainder is unexplained. The sample contains some 250,000 clones, over 80% of them found a single time. The ten largest clonotypes hold 1% to 1.5% of the sample. The sample comprised PBMCs or T cells enriched from blood (not recorded which). Receptor source: a human donor in a cohort exposed to, infected with or recovered from COVID-19 (not recorded which). The donor label of this sample is uncertain.

The V call is TRBV4-3, the J call TRBJ1-2, with D perhaps TRBD1 (5 bases). CDR3 length: 13 amino acids. Germline values: CDR1 LGHNA, CDR2 YSLEER. The V end was cut by 4 bases, the J end by 7 bases, with 13 bases between. The CDR3 reads CASSPRGGTGYTF. CDR3 nucleotides: TGCGCCAGCAGCCCCCGGGGGGGGACTGGCTACACCTTC.

This sequence joins TRBV12-5 and TRBJ1-1; a possible D gene is TRBD1 (5 bases). There are 14 residues in the CDR3. With 2 bases removed from V and 5 bases from J, the gap between germline ends came to 12 bases. Germline CDR1 reads LGHNT; CDR2 reads FRNRAP. CDR3 protein: CASGLYGGRTEAFF. The DNA of the CDR3 is TGTGCTAGTGGTTTGTATGGGGGGAGGACTGAAGCTTTCTTT.

This clone appeared once. The gene calls are TRBV7-8 and TRBJ2-7; D call uncertain. CDR3 length: 12 residues. The germline V and J ends were trimmed by 2 bases and 4 bases, with 6 bases remaining between them. Germline V gene lookup returns CDR1 SGHVS and CDR2 FQNEAQ. The CDR3 bases are TGTGCCAGCAGCTTACAGGTTTACGAGCAGTACTTC. Translating it yields CASSLQVYEQYF.

The genes are TRBV27 and TRBJ2-7; D may be TRBD2 (5 bases). Germline V gene data show CDR1 as MNHEY and CDR2 as SMNVEV (reference sequence). This CDR3 has 15 amino acids. V was pared by 2 bases and J by 4 bases, with 15 bases between. In DNA, the CDR3 is TGTGCCAGCAGTTTAAAAGAGGGTATAAGATACGAGCAGTACTTC. Protein product: CASSLKEGIRYEQYF.

The rearrangement joins TRBV30 to TRBJ1-6; 8 nucleotides line up with TRBD1. The CDR3 runs 14 residues. The germline V gene encodes CDR1 GTSNPN and CDR2 SVGIG (reference sequence). Germline trimming cut 2 bases from V and 5 bases from J; bases unmatched to any gene: 2. CDR3 in DNA: TGTGCCTGGAGTCGGGACAGGAATAATTCACCCCTCCACTTT. Protein: CAWSRDRNNSPLHF.

V and J are TRBV3-1 (or the pseudogene TRBV3-2) and TRBJ2-3, with D possibly matching TRBD2 (5 bases). This CDR3 is 12 amino acids long. V shed 4 bases and J shed 5 bases, with 7 bases lying between them. Germline lookup yields CDR1 LGHDT and CDR2 YNNKEL (reference sequence). The CDR3, as DNA: TGTGCCAGCAGCCGCGGGCGAGATACGCAGTATTTT. As protein: CASSRGRDTQYF.

This clone has just one count. The V and J genes are TRBV7-2 and TRBJ2-3, with D perhaps matching TRBD1 (6 bases). Germline values: CDR1 SGHTA, CDR2 FQGNSA. The V and J ends lost 5 bases and 0 bases respectively, with 9 bases between them. The CDR3 consists of 14 residues. The CDR3 protein is CASSGGLSTDTQYF. DNA of the CDR3: TGTGCCAGCAGCGGGGGCCTGAGCACAGATACGCAGTATTTT.

This chain uses TRBV5-4 with TRBJ2-2; 7 bases are a match to TRBD1. The germline gives CDR1 SGHNT, CDR2 YYREEE (reference sequence). This CDR3 region has 15 residues. Trimming at V came to 0 bases and at J to 2 bases, leaving 1 base not matched to a gene. The CDR3 DNA sequence: TGTGCCAGCAGCTTGGGACAGGGAAACACCGGGGAGCTGTTTTTT. Its protein is CASSLGQGNTGELFF.

In nucleotides, the CDR3 is TGTGCCAGCAGCCTTCGGGGGAGCACAGATACGCAGTATTTT. Translated, it gives CASSLRGSTDTQYF. This chain connects TRBV27 to TRBJ2-3, with D tentatively TRBD2 (6 bases). CDR1 and CDR2 (germline): MNHEY, SMNVEV (reference sequence). V shed 6 bases and J shed 0 bases, with 10 bases lying between them. The CDR3 totals 14 residues.

The chain carries TRBV30 and TRBJ1-1, with TRBD1 as a possible D gene (5 bases). The CDR3 is 12 residues long. The V gene lost 2 bases and the J gene lost 8 bases, with 12 bases spanning the gap. The germline V gene encodes CDR1 GTSNPN and CDR2 SVGIG (reference sequence). The CDR3 sequence is CAWSQGGFEAFF. CDR3 DNA sequence: TGTGCCTGGAGTCAGGGAGGTTTCGAAGCTTTCTTT.

The chain uses TRBV4-1 and TRBJ1-1; weak D call: TRBD1 (5 bases). V lost 0 bases and J 6 bases, leaving 8 bases between the germline ends. This CDR3 contains 13 residues. Per the germline V gene, CDR1 is MGHRA and CDR2 is YSYEKL. The CDR3 DNA follows: TGCGCCAGCAGCCAAGAATGGGGGGCTGAAGCTTTCTTT. As protein: CASSQEWGAEAFF.

The chain recombines TRBV25-1 with TRBJ1-2; 9 nucleotides line up with TRBD1. V was pared by 6 bases and J by 11 bases, with 10 bases of the junction left unmatched. CDR1 is MGHDK and CDR2 is SYGVNS in the germline V gene. The CDR3 contains 13 residues. In DNA, the CDR3 is TGTGCCAGCAGGGCCGGGACAGGGTTGGGTTACACCTTC. Protein sequence: CASRAGTGLGYTF.

This clone was observed a single time. V gene TRBV25-1 combines with J gene TRBJ1-2; D perhaps matches TRBD1 (5 bases). Germline CDR1 and CDR2: MGHDK and SYGVNS. The V and J ends lost 6 bases and 1 base respectively, with 6 bases between them. The CDR3 is 12 residues long. As DNA, the CDR3 is TGTGCCAGCAGAGACAGTAACTATGGCTACACCTTC. Protein sequence: CASRDSNYGYTF.

The chain employs TRBV2 and TRBJ2-2; TRBD1 agrees at 8 bases. The CDR3 loop spans 14 amino acids. The germline gives CDR1 SNHLY, CDR2 FYNNEI. The ends lost 2 bases at V and 5 bases at J; junction bases unmatched: 1. DNA of the CDR3: TGTGCCAGCAGTGAAAGGACAGGGACCGGGGAGCTGTTTTTT. Translation gives CASSERTGTGELFF.

This sequence joins TRBV2 and TRBJ1-1; TRBD1 matches at 8 bases. The ends lost 9 bases at V and 4 bases at J; junction bases unmatched: 1. There are 11 residues in the CDR3. CDR1 is SNHLY and CDR2 is FYNNEI in the germline V gene. This CDR3 reads CARGTGTEAFF. CDR3 nucleotide sequence: TGTGCCAGGGGGACAGGCACTGAAGCTTTCTTT.

The V call is TRBV27, the J call TRBJ2-2, with TRBD1 as a possible D gene (6 bases). Trimming pared 2 bases from V and 5 bases from J, leaving 12 bases between. In germline, CDR1 is MNHEY, CDR2 SMNVEV (reference sequence). The CDR3 has 15 residues. In DNA, the CDR3 is TGTGCCAGCAGTTTAACAGGGCGGAGAACCGGGGAGCTGTTTTTT. Protein product: CASSLTGRRTGELFF.

This rearrangement joins TRBV5-4 to TRBJ2-7, with 7 bases that match TRBD1. This CDR3 contains 15 residues. Germline V CDR1 and CDR2: SGHNT, YYREEE (reference sequence). Trimming cost V 3 bases and J 2 bases; bases outside gene matches: 8. The CDR3 DNA reads as TGTGCCAGCAGCTATACCGGGACAGCGCCCTACGAGCAGTACTTC. Translated: CASSYTGTAPYEQYF.

The rearrangement uses TRBV27 and TRBJ1-5; TRBD1 might be the D (6 bases). Germline V gene sequence: CDR1 MNHEY, CDR2 SMNVEV (reference sequence). The CDR3 sequence is 19 residues long. V was trimmed by 3 bases and J by 0 bases, leaving 21 bases between them. The CDR3 DNA reads TGTGCCAGCAGTTTGAGGGGGGGAGCAGGGAGATATAGCAATCAGCCCCAGCATTTT. Translation gives CASSLRGGAGRYSNQPQHF.

The chain has TRBV5-1 and TRBJ1-4; TRBD1 agrees at 9 bases. CDR3 length: 20 amino acids. Trimming at V came to 4 bases and at J to 0 bases, leaving 16 bases not matched to a gene. CDR1 and CDR2 from the germline V gene are SGHRS and YFSETQ. The CDR3 here is CASSPWGGTGPSPTNEKLFF. CDR3 in DNA: TGCGCCAGCAGCCCATGGGGTGGGACAGGGCCTTCTCCAACTAATGAAAAACTGTTTTTT.

The V and J genes are TRBV9 and TRBJ2-3, with D unresolved. Germline V CDR1 and CDR2: SGDLS, YYNGEE. V was pared by 5 bases and J by 1 base, with 14 bases between. The CDR3 sequence is 15 residues long. The CDR3 bases are TGTGCCAGCAGTTTAGATTATCTACGCACAGATACGCAGTATTTT. It translates to CASSLDYLRTDTQYF. The full variable domain, its missing parts supplied by reference TRBV9 and TRBJ2-3, is DSGVTQTPKHLITATGQRVTLRCSPRSGDLSVYWYQQSLDQGLQFLIQYYNGEERAKGNILERFSAQQFPDLHSELNLSSLELGDSALYFCASSLDYLRTDTQYFGPGTRLTVL.

V gene TRBV5-1 combines with J gene TRBJ1-1, with D perhaps matching TRBD1 (5 bases). The germline V and J ends were trimmed by 2 bases and 4 bases, with 12 bases remaining between them. Germline CDR1 SGHRS, CDR2 YFSETQ. The CDR3 spans 14 residues. For the CDR3, the DNA is TGCGCCAGCAGCTTCCAGGGCAGTGTCACTGAAGCTTTCTTT. This translates into CASSFQGSVTEAFF. The full variable domain, with the rest looked up from reference TRBV5-1 and TRBJ1-1, is KAGVTQTPRYLIKTRGQQVTLSCSPISGHRSVSWYQQTPGQGLQFLFEYFSETQRNKGNFPGRFSGRQFSNSRSEMNVSTLELGDSALYLCASSFQGSVTEAFFGQGTRLTVV.

The chain carries TRBV18 and TRBJ2-5; D is undetermined. V gave up 2 bases and J gave up 4 bases, with 17 bases separating them. CDR3 length: 16 amino acids. Germline V gives CDR1 KGHSH, CDR2 LQKENI. The CDR3 region has the DNA TGTGCCAGCTCACCAAGAAGAGGCCCGAGTATAGAGACCCAGTACTTC. It encodes CASSPRRGPSIETQYF.

This clone occurred once. The CDR3 sequence is CASSLGTCLNEDGYTF. Here the CDR3 DNA reads TGTGCCAGCAGTTTAGGGACATGCCTAAATGAGGATGGCTACACCTTC. The chain couples TRBV6-6 to TRBJ1-2, with D maybe TRBD1 (6 bases). CDR3 length equals 16 residues. Germline V gene sequence: CDR1 MNHNY, CDR2 SVGAGI (reference sequence). The V and J ends lost 4 bases and 6 bases respectively, with 21 bases between them.

This rearrangement joins TRBV3-1 (or the pseudogene TRBV3-2) to TRBJ2-7, with D possibly TRBD2 on 5 matching bases. Germline-derived CDR1 and CDR2 are LGHDT and YNNKEL (reference sequence). The ends were cut back, 4 bases at V and 1 base at J, with 20 bases in the middle. The CDR3 consists of 17 residues. CDR3 nucleotide sequence: TGTGCCAGCAGCCTCGGGGTTCCGAGACTCCCTTCCTACGAGCAGTACTTC. Encoded protein: CASSLGVPRLPSYEQYF.

The rearrangement joins TRBV19 to TRBJ2-3; tentative D call: TRBD2 (6 bases). Trimming removed 5 bases at V and 1 base at J, with 10 bases between. The CDR3 loop spans 14 amino acids. CDR1 and CDR2 (germline): LNHDA, SQIVND (reference sequence). Here the CDR3 DNA reads TGTGCCAGTAGTCGGTCTAGCGGCACAGATACGCAGTATTTT. Its translation is CASSRSSGTDTQYF.